Here is one TCR beta chain with its context. This sample stems from a study of blood T cell repertoires in COVID-19. Across the study: The cDNA or gDNA used as material had been derived from T cells, B-cell-depleted T cells, or PBMCs.

In the authors' workflow: Scientists estimated how many nucleated cells there were by amplifying reference gene primers. Profiled with immunoSEQ multiplex PCR; TCRdb holds only in-frame clones, not every one. V and J calls and clone size come straight from that table; D and trimming were deduced from the DNA. The table lists about 160,000 clones, around 83% of them singletons. Per germline, CDR1 SGDLS and CDR2 YYNGEE. The CDR3 has 15 amino acids. V dropped 4 bases and J dropped 5 bases, with 18 bases sitting between them. This receptor was taken from a man between 65 and 85 years old who had recovered from COVID-19. This chain uses TRBV9 with TRBJ2-5; maybe TRBD2 (6 bases). Material for sequencing was peripheral blood. The CDR3 loop reads CASSSRGWDSETQYF. The CDR3 region has the DNA TGTGCCAGCAGCTCCCGAGGGTGGGACTCGGAGACCCAGTACTTC. Variable domain in full (rest from reference TRBV9 and TRBJ2-5): DSGVTQTPKHLITATGQRVTLRCSPRSGDLSVYWYQQSLDQGLQFLIQYYNGEERAKGNILERFSAQQFPDLHSELNLSSLELGDSALYFCASSSRGWDSETQYFGPGTRLLVL.